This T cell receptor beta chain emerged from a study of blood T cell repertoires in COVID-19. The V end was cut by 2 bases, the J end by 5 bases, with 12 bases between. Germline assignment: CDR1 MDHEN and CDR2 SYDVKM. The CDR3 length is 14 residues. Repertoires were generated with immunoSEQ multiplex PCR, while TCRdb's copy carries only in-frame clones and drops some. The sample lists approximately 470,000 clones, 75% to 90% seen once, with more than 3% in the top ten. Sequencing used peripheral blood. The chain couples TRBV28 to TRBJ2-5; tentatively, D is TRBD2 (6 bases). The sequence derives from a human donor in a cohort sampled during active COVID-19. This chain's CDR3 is CASSLGGMGETQYF. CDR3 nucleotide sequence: TGTGCCAGCAGTTTAGGCGGGATGGGGGAGACCCAGTACTTC.